The present entry profiles one T cell receptor (beta chain) with its context. The target antigen is unknown. These data belong to a study of shared clonotypes between healthy human individuals. CD4+ cells were split into CD45RA+ naive and CD45RA-negative memory subsets. The test was conducted at deep level. Measured with immunoSEQ multiplex PCR; TCRdb has only the in-frame clones, and not every one. Seen here are about 510,000 clones, 90% to 96% observed once, and the top ten hold less than 0.06%. Findings and limits, study-wide: Large depth notwithstanding, sorted-subset sequencing proved incomplete by rarefaction. A reduction in generation probabilities was seen for non-shared clonotypes relative to those shared by all four donors.

The source is a woman in her twenties or thirties in good health. Sequencing was performed on naive CD4+ T cells sorted from blood. Subset denoted: CD45RA+ positively selected.

DNA for the CDR3: TGCGCCAGCAGCTCCCGGACTAGCGGGAGTGAGACCCAGTACTTC. Translating gives CASSSRTSGSETQYF. The V and J genes are TRBV4-1 and TRBJ2-5; TRBD2 agrees at 13 bases. V lost 5 bases and J lost 5; bases outside the gene matches: 5. There are 15 residues in the CDR3. Looked up from germline, CDR1 is MGHRA and CDR2 is YSYEKL.